One and the same sample provided the 16 T cell receptor beta chains below, sequenced in a study of response to subunit inactivated influenza vaccine. Each CDR3 protein gets one entry after TCRdb re-called the RT-PCR reads with MiXCR. The sample contains approximately 500,000 distinct CDR3 sequences, under 25% of which appear only once. These records were also assigned to another study, of T cells expressing NK-cell markers. From that report: 5'RACE template switching with UMIs produced the TCR beta cDNA.

Specimen: CD4+ T cells sorted from PBMCs, collected approximately 12 days after vaccination. These receptors were obtained from a man between 50 and 59 years old who received an inactivated influenza vaccine.

The chain is built from TRBV3-1 and TRBJ2-1; a possible D gene is TRBD2 (6 bases). CDR3 length: 17 amino acids. Trimming stripped 2 bases from V and 12 bases from J, with 26 bases between. Germline V gives CDR1 LGHDT, CDR2 YNNKEL (reference sequence). The CDR3 region has the DNA TGTGCCAGCAGCCAACTAGGTCGGGGGTTGAGTGCGGTTTGGCAGTTCTTC. Its protein product is CASSQLGRGLSAVWQFF.

This clonotype has a single count. The J gene is TRBJ2-1, the V gene TRBV12-5, with TRBD2 identical over 10 bases. The V gene's germline CDR1 is LGHNT and CDR2 FRNRAP. The CDR3 is 17 residues long. V was pared by 6 bases and J by 9 bases, with 17 bases of the junction left unmatched. The CDR3 DNA sequence: TGTGCTAGTGGACGTTCCCTCGGGCTAGCGGGAGCGGGTGAGCAGTTCTTC. Residues: CASGRSLGLAGAGEQFF.

This chain links TRBV5-1 with TRBJ2-3, with 9 bases matching TRBD2. Trimming removed 2 bases from V and 3 bases from J; junction bases left unmatched: 7. Per the germline V gene, CDR1 is SGHRS and CDR2 is YFSETQ. The CDR3 runs 16 residues. CDR3 DNA sequence: TGCGCCAGCAGCTTAGGGCTAGCGGGAATGACAGATACGCAGTATTTT. Its protein product is CASSLGLAGMTDTQYF. The variable domain in full, with the rest retrieved from reference TRBV5-1 and TRBJ2-3, is KAGVTQTPRYLIKTRGQQVTLSCSPISGHRSVSWYQQTPGQGLQFLFEYFSETQRNKGNFPGRFSGRQFSNSRSEMNVSTLELGDSALYLCASSLGLAGMTDTQYFGPGTRLTVL.

V is TRBV7-2 and J is TRBJ2-7, with D hard to call. This CDR3 is built from 14 residues. Germline CDR1 and CDR2: SGHTA and FQGNSA. Trimming took 3 bases from V and 1 from J, leaving 10 bases between them. The CDR3 DNA reads as TGTGCCAGCAGCTTCGAGAGACGGTCCTACGAGCAGTACTTC. Its translation is CASSFERRSYEQYF.

The chain links TRBV7-2 to TRBJ2-7; tentatively, D is TRBD2 (6 bases). V lost 2 bases and J 5 bases, leaving 10 bases between the germline ends. This CDR3 comprises 13 residues. Germline assignment: CDR1 SGHTA and CDR2 FQGNSA. The CDR3 DNA sequence: TGTGCCAGCAGCTTACGAGAGCGGGACGAGCAGTACTTC. It specifies CASSLRERDEQYF.

This clonotype showed up just a few times. V usage is TRBV29-1 and J usage is TRBJ2-7; TRBD2 aligns across 7 bases. Germline CDR1 reads SQVTM; CDR2 reads ANQGSEA. The CDR3 has 12 residues. With V trimmed by 5 bases and J by 3 bases, 4 bases remained unmatched. CDR3 nucleotide sequence: TGCAGCGTTTGCGGCGGGGGCTACGAGCAGTACTTC. Its translation: CSVCGGGYEQYF.

This clonotype was recorded a few times. The V gene is TRBV20-1, the J gene TRBJ2-4; D is possibly TRBD1 or TRBD2 (5 bases each). The CDR3 has 14 residues. V was shortened by 3 bases and J by 3 bases, with 12 bases between the two germline ends. Germline V gene sequence: CDR1 DFQATT, CDR2 SNEGSKA (reference sequence). CDR3 DNA: TGCAGTGCTAGGTGGGGGTTAGGCAAAAACATTCAGTACTTC. Encoded protein: CSARWGLGKNIQYF.

The chain links TRBV6-1 to TRBJ1-4; 8 nucleotides line up with TRBD1. This CDR3 region has 14 residues. Per the germline V gene, CDR1 is MNHNS and CDR2 is SASEGT. V shed 5 bases, J shed 8 bases, and the junction held 7 bases outside the gene matches. The CDR3: CASSPSRDREKLFF. The CDR3, as DNA: TGTGCCAGCAGTCCGTCCCGGGACAGGGAAAAACTGTTTTTT.

The rearrangement joins TRBV12-3 or TRBV12-4 to TRBJ2-3; D is uncertain. Trimming shortened V by 8 bases and J by 6 bases, and 12 bases separated the two germline ends. This CDR3 spans 12 amino acids. Written as DNA, the CDR3 is TGTGCCAGCTCCGCCGAGGTGGATACGCAGTATTTT. This gives the protein CASSAEVDTQYF.

This chain joins TRBV19 and TRBJ2-1; D is perhaps TRBD1 (6 bases). V was pared by 4 bases and J by 5 bases, with 15 bases between. Germline V gives CDR1 LNHDA, CDR2 SQIVND (reference sequence). The CDR3 has 15 residues. The CDR3 region has the DNA TGTGCCAGTAGTAGGTTGTCACAGGGAAACAATGAGCAGTTCTTC. Encoded protein: CASSRLSQGNNEQFF.

The V gene is TRBV12-3 or TRBV12-4, the J gene TRBJ1-1; D is uncertain. Trimming took off 6 bases at V and 3 bases at J, with 8 bases between the two ends. There are 12 residues in the CDR3. The DNA for the CDR3 is TGTGCCAGCAGGACTTCTTACACTGAAGCTTTCTTT. It specifies CASRTSYTEAFF.

The chain is built from TRBV5-1 and TRBJ2-7; weak D call: TRBD2 (5 bases). V lost 0 bases to trimming and J lost 0 bases, with 16 bases between them. The CDR3 has 17 residues. Germline V CDR1 and CDR2: SGHRS, YFSETQ. CDR3 in DNA: TGCGCCAGCAGCTTGGCCGGTGAGCGGTATTTCTCCTACGAGCAGTACTTC. As protein: CASSLAGERYFSYEQYF.

This clonotype was recorded many times. CDR3 coding DNA: TGTGCCAGCAGCCCTGTGGGCACAGATACGCAGTATTTT. This codes for CASSPVGTDTQYF. The V gene is TRBV12-3 or TRBV12-4, the J gene TRBJ2-3; D ambiguous. The CDR3 has 13 amino acids. Trimming pared 6 bases from V and 1 base from J, leaving 8 bases between.

This clonotype was detected only a few times. The chain has TRBV7-9 and TRBJ2-1; D uncertain. The CDR3 has 14 amino acids. Germline loops: CDR1 SEHNR, CDR2 FQNEAQ (reference sequence). Trimming took 0 bases from V and 11 from J, leaving 14 bases between them. The CDR3 sequence: CASSLAGPFLKQFF. Written as DNA, the CDR3 is TGTGCCAGCAGCTTAGCGGGCCCCTTCCTGAAGCAGTTCTTC.

The chain is built from TRBV7-2 and TRBJ2-7; 7 positions agree with TRBD2. CDR3 size: 15 residues. CDR1 and CDR2 from the germline V gene are SGHTA and FQGNSA. Trimming at V came to 1 base and at J to 5 bases, leaving 8 bases not matched to a gene. The CDR3 region is CASSLGAREAHEQYF. For the CDR3, the DNA is TGTGCCAGCAGCTTAGGAGCTCGGGAGGCCCACGAGCAGTACTTC.

V gene TRBV5-1 combines with J gene TRBJ2-2; 11 nucleotides match TRBD2. Trimming cost V 0 bases and J 3 bases; bases outside gene matches: 4. The germline CDR1 and CDR2 sequences are SGHRS and YFSETQ. The CDR3 covers 17 residues. The CDR3 region is CASSLATSGGYTGELFF. The DNA for the CDR3 is TGCGCCAGCAGCTTGGCCACTAGCGGGGGATACACCGGGGAGCTGTTTTTT.